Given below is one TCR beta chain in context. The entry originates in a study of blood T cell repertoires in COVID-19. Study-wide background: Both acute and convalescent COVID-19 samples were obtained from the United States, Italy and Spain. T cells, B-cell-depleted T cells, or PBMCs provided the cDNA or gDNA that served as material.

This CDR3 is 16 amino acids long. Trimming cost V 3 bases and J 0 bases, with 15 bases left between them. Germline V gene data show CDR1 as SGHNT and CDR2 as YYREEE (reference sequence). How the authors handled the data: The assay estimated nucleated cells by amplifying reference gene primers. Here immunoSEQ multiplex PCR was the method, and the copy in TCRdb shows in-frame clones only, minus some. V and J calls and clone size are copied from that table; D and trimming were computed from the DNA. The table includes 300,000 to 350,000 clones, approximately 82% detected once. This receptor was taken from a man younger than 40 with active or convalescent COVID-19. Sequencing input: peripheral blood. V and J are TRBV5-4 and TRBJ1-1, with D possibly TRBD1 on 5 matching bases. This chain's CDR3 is CASSSKRQNLNTEAFF. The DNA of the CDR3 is TGTGCCAGCAGCTCGAAACGACAGAATCTGAACACTGAAGCTTTCTTT.